This T cell receptor (beta chain) was recorded in a study of T-cell memory formation after mild COVID-19. Background on the study: The TCR clusters were mostly specific to one donor. Study results and limitations: Some responding clones appeared in pre-infection memory, suggesting cross-reactive memory joined. A second wave expanding day 15 to 37 was CD4+-biased; contracting clones were balanced.

The table lists this clonotype with many counts. The antigen remains undetermined. Constant-segment primers were used for 5'RACE, and the resulting TCR alpha and TCR beta cDNA libraries carried sample barcodes and UMIs. TCRdb used MiXCR to reprocess the 5' RACE reads, holding one entry per CDR3 protein. The sample has roughly 400,000 distinct CDR3 sequences, about 15% seen once. Sequencing was done on a sample of PBMCs or a T cell subset sorted from them (not recorded which). The clonotype originates from a man between 18 and 35 years old who had mild COVID-19 (a few samples of this study predate the infection). Cell type and time point are not known.

CDR3 sequence: CASRSGQGYEQYF. CDR3 coding DNA: TGCGCCAGCCGCTCGGGACAGGGCTACGAGCAGTACTTC. The chain recombines TRBV5-1 with TRBJ2-7, with 9 bases identical to TRBD1. Trimming took 7 bases from V and 3 from J; bases not matched to a gene: 5. This CDR3 has 13 residues. From germline, CDR1 is SGHRS and CDR2 YFSETQ.